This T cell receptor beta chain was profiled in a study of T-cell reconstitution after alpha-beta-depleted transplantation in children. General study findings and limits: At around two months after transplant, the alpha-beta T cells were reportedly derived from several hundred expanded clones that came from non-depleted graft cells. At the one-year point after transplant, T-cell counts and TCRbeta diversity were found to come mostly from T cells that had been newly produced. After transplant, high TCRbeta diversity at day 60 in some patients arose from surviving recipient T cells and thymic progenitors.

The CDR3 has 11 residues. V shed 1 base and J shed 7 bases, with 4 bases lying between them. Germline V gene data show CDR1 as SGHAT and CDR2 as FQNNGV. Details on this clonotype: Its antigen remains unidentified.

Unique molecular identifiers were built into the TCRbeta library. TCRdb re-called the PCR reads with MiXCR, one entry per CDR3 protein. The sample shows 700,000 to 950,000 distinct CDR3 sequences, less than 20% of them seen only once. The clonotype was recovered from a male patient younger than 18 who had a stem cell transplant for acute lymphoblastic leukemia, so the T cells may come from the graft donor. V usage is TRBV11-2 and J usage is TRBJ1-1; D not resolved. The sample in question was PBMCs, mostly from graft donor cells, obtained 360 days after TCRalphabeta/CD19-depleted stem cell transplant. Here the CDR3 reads CASSLAVEAFF. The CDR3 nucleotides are TGTGCCAGCAGCTTAGCAGTTGAAGCTTTCTTT.